This TCR beta chain was retrieved from a study of early T cells in non-severe SARS-CoV-2 infection (TCRdb year 2021). In terms of the full investigation: Because TCR sequencing was done on bulk RNA from unsorted whole blood, the alpha and beta chains could not be paired. Paper-wide results and their limitations: VDJdb matching was skewed toward anti-spike CD8 responses and likely underestimated virus-specific expansions by missing private and CD4 specificities.

Library creation used 5' RACE. These reads were obtained on a NextSeq 500. The TCR library protocol attached unique molecular identifiers to individual cDNA molecules to correct for sequencing error and PCR bias. Sequencing covered both TCR alpha and beta chains, and within each sample the abundances of alpha and beta sequences were tightly co-correlated. The paper's processing steps were these. Decombinator V4 was used to annotate TCR sequences for V gene, J gene and CDR3. TCRs were defined as expanded if a significant change between any two time points was detected under a Poisson model with p below 0.0001. TCR abundances were normalised to the total number of TCRs sequenced in each sample and reported as counts per million. MAIT TCRs were defined by TRAV1-2 paired with TRAJ12, TRAJ20 or TRAJ33, and iNKT TCRs by TRAV10 paired with TRAJ18. VDJdb, accessed on 1 November 2021, was searched for TCRs annotated for CMV, EBV and SARS-CoV-2, and TCRs annotated for more than one antigen were excluded. The public reads were run again by TCRdb, first through fastp at Q25 and then through MiXCR, and only productive beta chains were kept. Each CDR3 protein gets just one entry, which takes the most common genes and DNA from the rows behind it. TCRdb assigned the V and J calls; the authors' analysis was not used. Recorded for this sample are approximately 64,000 distinct CDR3 sequences; just under 5% of them occurred a single time. Of the sample, 4.9% falls within the top ten clones.

At the junction V is shortened by 4 bases and J by 5 bases, with 7 bases in between. CDR1 and CDR2, per the germline V gene (reference sequence), are SEHNR and FQNEAQ. The CDR3 runs 12 residues from the cysteine to the phenylalanine. Solely the CDR3 DNA is kept, with 36 bases framed from the first base. This clonotype was picked up many times. Its antigen specificity is not known. No much larger clonotype is one base removed from it; base qualities were not supplied. Set within a cohort of healthcare workers in London, UK, this nested case-control study involved weekly PCR testing of nasopharyngeal swabs along with blood sampling. Healthcare workers were recruited between 23 and 31 March 2020, during the week of the UK lockdown, and were followed weekly for up to roughly 15 weeks.

The receptor chain draws on TRBV7-9 and TRBJ2-3, with the identity of the D gene unclear. This TCR derives from an adult who was a healthcare worker with PCR-confirmed SARS-CoV-2 infection or an uninfected control (not recorded which). Sequences were obtained from whole blood. Here is the DNA: TGTGCCAGCAGCTATAACCTAGATACGCAGTATTTT. It translates to CASSYNLDTQYF.